One T cell receptor beta chain is described in this entry. These data originate in a study of T cell responses to AZD1222 COVID-19 vaccine. The CDR3 length is 19 residues. Trimming removed 0 bases at V and 2 bases at J, with 23 bases between. Germline CDR1 reads SGDLS; CDR2 reads YYNGEE. Clones were read by immunoSEQ multiplex PCR, and TCRdb kept only the in-frame ones, dropping some. This table has about 99,000 clones, nearly 90% appearing once. This specimen was peripheral blood, taken on day 0 of AZD1222 vaccination. The chain couples TRBV9 to TRBJ1-2, with a tentative D call TRBD1 (5 bases). The receptor comes from an adult in good health. CDR3 protein: CASSVDPGRPTGENYGYTF. CDR3 coding DNA: TGTGCCAGCAGCGTAGATCCCGGGAGACCAACGGGGGAGAACTATGGCTACACCTTC.